This T cell receptor beta chain comes out of a study of blood T cell repertoires in COVID-19. V was clipped by 5 bases and J by 8 bases; unmatched bases: 9. This CDR3 is 15 amino acids long. CDR1 and CDR2 (germline): SGHAT, FQNNGV. Method: immunoSEQ multiplex PCR; TCRdb's copy keeps in-frame clones and lacks some. Here the sample spans some 460,000 clones, approximately 86% being singletons. The source of this sequence is a woman between 18 and 29 years old who had recovered from COVID-19. Sequenced input: PBMCs or T cells enriched from blood (not recorded which). The chain carries TRBV11-2 and TRBJ2-3; 11 bases align to TRBD2. CDR3 coding DNA: TGTGCCAGCAGCACACTAGCGGGGGTGGGTGGTACGCAGTATTTT. Amino acids: CASSTLAGVGGTQYF.